A single sample is the source of the 7 T cell receptor beta chains below, sequenced in a study of human T cells and chemical hapten exposure. It was unfractionated whole blood from which total RNA was extracted. TCRdb re-called the 5' RACE reads through MiXCR, storing one row per CDR3 protein. The sample includes 130,000 or so distinct CDR3 sequences, roughly 4.1% of them seen just once. The origin of the receptors is a female donor in good health.

This clonotype has ten or more counts. V is TRBV6-5 and J is TRBJ1-2; 8 bases are a match to TRBD1. Looked up from germline, CDR1 is MNHEY and CDR2 is SVGAGI. The CDR3 loop spans 13 amino acids. V shed 6 bases, J shed 8 bases, and the junction held 8 bases outside the gene matches. The CDR3, as DNA: TGTGCCAGCAGGGCAGGGGGCCTTCGAGGCTACACCTTC. It translates to CASRAGGLRGYTF.

This clonotype was detected ten times or more. The chain recombines TRBV4-2 with TRBJ1-1, with a weak D call TRBD1 (5 bases). The V end lost 2 bases, the J end lost 0 bases, and 13 bases lay between the germline ends. CDR3 length: 16 amino acids. In germline, CDR1 is LGHNA, CDR2 YNFKEQ. The CDR3 is CASSQTIGGLNTEAFF. The CDR3 bases are TGTGCCAGCAGCCAAACAATTGGGGGTCTGAACACTGAAGCTTTCTTT.

This clonotype was counted many times. One end of the junction is discordant with germline, which a read error may explain. The genes are TRBV20-1 and TRBJ2-7; 7 nucleotides line up with TRBD1. Germline V gene lookup returns CDR1 DFQATT and CDR2 SNEGSKA (reference sequence). The CDR3 consists of 14 residues. Written as DNA, the CDR3 is TGCAGTGCTAGACCCAAGGGGGCGAGGACGACCTACTTCTTC. Protein: CSARPKGARTTYFF.

This clonotype appeared many times. This rearrangement joins TRBV5-1 to TRBJ2-6, with D perhaps matching TRBD1 or TRBD2 (5 bases each). V lost 1 base and J lost 0, with 14 bases in between. The CDR3 contains 18 residues. CDR1 is SGHRS, CDR2 YFSETQ, per germline. This CDR3 reads CASSLTWDPFSGANVLTF. CDR3 nucleotides: TGCGCCAGCAGCTTGACGTGGGACCCGTTCTCTGGGGCCAACGTCCTGACTTTC.

This clonotype was seen ten or more times. V gene TRBV20-1 combines with J gene TRBJ1-5, with D tentatively TRBD1 (5 bases). This CDR3 comprises 15 residues. The germline CDR1 and CDR2 sequences are DFQATT and SNEGSKA (reference sequence). Trimming shortened V by 6 bases and J by 5 bases, and 20 bases separated the two germline ends. CDR3 sequence reads: CSALQYGTEDQPQHF. As DNA, the CDR3 is TGCAGTGCCCTACAATACGGGACGGAGGATCAGCCCCAGCATTTT.

As to this clonotype: This may arise from a read error, as a much more abundant clone is one base away. This chain joins TRBV7-9 and TRBJ1-3; D possibly corresponds to TRBD1 (5 bases). The CDR3 runs to 14 residues. Trimming left V 5 bases short and J 2 bases short, with 10 bases between. Per the germline V gene, CDR1 is SEHNR and CDR2 is FQNEAQ (reference sequence). CDR3 DNA sequence: TGTGCCAGCAGCGAAACAGGAGCTGGAAACACCATATATTTT. Its protein product is CASSETGAGNTIYF.

This clonotype was seen only a few times. The chain links TRBV3-1 to TRBJ1-1, with TRBD1 as a possible D gene (6 bases). This CDR3 has 14 residues. The germline V and J ends were trimmed by 5 bases and 4 bases, with 14 bases remaining between them. Looked up from germline, CDR1 is LGHDT and CDR2 is YNNKEL (reference sequence). The CDR3 loop is CASSATRGFTEAFF. The DNA of the CDR3 is TGTGCCAGCAGCGCGACGAGGGGGTTCACTGAAGCTTTCTTT.